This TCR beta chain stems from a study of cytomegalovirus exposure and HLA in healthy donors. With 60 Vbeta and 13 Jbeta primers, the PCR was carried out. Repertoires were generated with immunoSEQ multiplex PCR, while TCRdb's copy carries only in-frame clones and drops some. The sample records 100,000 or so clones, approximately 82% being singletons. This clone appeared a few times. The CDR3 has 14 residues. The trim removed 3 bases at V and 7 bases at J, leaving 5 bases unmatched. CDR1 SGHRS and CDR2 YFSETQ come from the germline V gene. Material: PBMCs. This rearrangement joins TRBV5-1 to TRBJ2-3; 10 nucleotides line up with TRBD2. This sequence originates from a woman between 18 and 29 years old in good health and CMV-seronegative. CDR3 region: CASSSLAGGHTQYF. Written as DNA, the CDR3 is TGCGCCAGCAGCTCCTTAGCGGGAGGCCATACGCAGTATTTT.